This note documents a single TCR beta chain sequence. It has no known antigen specificity. No base quality values were provided; no much bigger clone lies one nucleotide off. The sample belongs to a study of Ad26.COV2.S vaccination and SARS-CoV-2 variants (dated by TCRdb to about 2021). Context from the whole study: Vaccine-arm donors were drawn from COV1001, a multicentre, randomized, double-blind, placebo-controlled phase I-IIa trial of Ad26.COV2.S in healthy adults. Trial participants were randomized into five groups of five, in which low-dose or high-dose Ad26.COV2.S was given once or twice, or placebo was given on both occasions. Ad26.COV2.S was given intramuscularly at 5x10^10 or 1x10^11 viral particles, as a single shot or as two shots 56 days apart. Investigators did not know the trial group allocation while performing experiments and assessing outcomes. The TCR-sequenced set comprised approximately 32 samples: about 19 Ad26.COV2.S vaccine recipients, 5 placebo recipients and 8 SARS-CoV-2 convalescent individuals. Sequencing of the TCRbeta repertoire served to evaluate the specificity and breadth of SARS-CoV-2-reactive T cell receptors following Ad26.COV2.S vaccination.

Findings and caveats that apply to the study as a whole: According to the authors, total T cell responses may have been underestimated by the TCR breadth and depth analyses. The study was not powered to compare responses between vaccine doses or regimens. Compared with placebo recipients, Ad26.COV2.S recipients showed higher spike-specific TCR breadth (P = 0.0014). Comparable non-spike TCR breadth was observed between vaccine and placebo recipients, consistent with only spike being contained in the vaccine. After vaccination, spike-specific CD8+ and CD4+ T cell responses were reported to show substantial breadth.

The meaning of the sample's treatment or condition label: around 19 received Ad26.COV2.S at low or high dose, single or two shots; about 5 received placebo; per-sample allocation not given. Repertoires of vaccine and placebo recipients were sequenced from samples collected on day 63 after the first injection. Between 29 July and 7 August 2020, Cohort 1b enrolled 25 adults aged 18-55 years at one site in Boston, USA. Ad26.COV2.S was a replication-incompetent adenovirus type 26 vector that expressed a prefusion-stabilized SARS-CoV-2 spike protein derived from the original Wuhan strain. The immunoSEQ Assay was used to sequence TCRbeta CDR3 regions. After extraction, genomic DNA underwent amplification by bias-controlled multiplex PCR, followed by high-throughput sequencing. The published analysis was carried out like this. To quantify the absolute abundance of every unique TCRbeta CDR3 region, sequences were collapsed and filtered. T cell fraction was estimated by normalizing TCRbeta template counts to usable DNA, with usable DNA measured through amplification of reference genes found in all nucleated cells. Repertoire TCRs were annotated as SARS-CoV-2-specific when V gene, CDR3 amino acid sequence and J gene were exactly matched to a known reactive TCR set. The reference SARS-CoV-2 TCR set came from MIRA and was filtered for enrichment in COVID-19-positive ImmuneCODE repertoires, removing public or cross-reactive TCRs. Based on the MIRA antigens, annotated TCRs were further analysed at the level of specific ORF or position within ORF. Breadth was defined as the number of annotated unique rearrangements divided by the total number of unique productive rearrangements, and depth was defined as the summed frequency of the annotated unique rearrangements. Two-sided Wilcoxon rank-sum tests were applied when comparing TCR breadth between groups. Imported from immuneACCESS, the table was reduced by TCRdb to in-frame sequences with V and J called. These copies leave out some clones; in studies compared against another copy, an unresolved V gene accounts for under half, and the cause of the remainder is not known. The D gene and trimming were derived from the DNA, and the V and J assignments and clone size from that table. This sample gives roughly 700,000 clones in total; roughly 90% of them show up just once. The leading ten clones occupy roughly 1.5% of the sample.

Counted from cysteine to phenylalanine, this CDR3 has 18 amino acids. Only CDR3 DNA remains: 54 bases, in frame from the first base. The CDR1 and CDR2 encoded by the germline V gene (reference sequence) are LGHDT and YNNKEL. Ends trimmed: V by 1 base, J by 0 bases; bases unmatched to a gene: 6. The V gene is TRBV3-1 (or the pseudogene TRBV3-2) and the J gene is TRBJ2-4; TRBD1 aligns with 10 central bases. Source: peripheral blood, taken in a trial of Ad26.COV2.S vaccine versus placebo. This sequence originates from a person between 18 and 65 years old who received the Ad26.COV2.S COVID-19 vaccine or a placebo. The DNA sequence reads TGTGCCAGCAGCCAAGGGGACAGGGGTGCCCGAGCCAAAAACATTCAGTACTTC. Its amino acids are CASSQGDRGARAKNIQYF.